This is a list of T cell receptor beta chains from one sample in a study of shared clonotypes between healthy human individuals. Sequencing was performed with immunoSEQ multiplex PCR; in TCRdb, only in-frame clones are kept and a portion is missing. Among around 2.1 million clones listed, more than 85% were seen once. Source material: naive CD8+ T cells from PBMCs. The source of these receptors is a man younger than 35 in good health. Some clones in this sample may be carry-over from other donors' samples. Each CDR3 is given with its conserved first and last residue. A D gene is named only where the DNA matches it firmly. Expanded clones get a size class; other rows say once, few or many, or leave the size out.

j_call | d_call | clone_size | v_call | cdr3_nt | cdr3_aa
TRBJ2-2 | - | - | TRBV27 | TGTGCCAGCAGTTTAGGGGCAGGGAACACCGGGGAGCTGTTTTTT | CASSLGAGNTGELFF
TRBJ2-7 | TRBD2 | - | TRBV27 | TGTGCCAGCAGTTTAGCGGGGGGAAACTCCTACGAGCAGTACTTC | CASSLAGGNSYEQYF
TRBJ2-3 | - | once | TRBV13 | TGTGCCAGCAGCTCCCCCAGCGGGTACGGCACAGATACGCAGTATTTT | CASSSPSGYGTDTQYF
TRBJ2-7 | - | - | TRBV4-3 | TGCGCCAGCAGCCAAGATTGGGACCTGGACTCCTACGAGCAGTACTTC | CASSQDWDLDSYEQYF
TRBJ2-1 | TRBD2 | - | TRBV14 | TGTGCCAGCAGCCCCTTAGCGGGATTAAGGGATGAGCAGTTCTTC | CASSPLAGLRDEQFF
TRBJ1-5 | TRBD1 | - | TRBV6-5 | TGTGCCAGCAGTTATTCCTACAGGGGTAACCAGCCCCAGCATTTT | CASSYSYRGNQPQHF
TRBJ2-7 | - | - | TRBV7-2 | TGTGCCAGCAGCTTATTTTCCAGGGTTGCCGAGCAGTACTTC | CASSLFSRVAEQYF
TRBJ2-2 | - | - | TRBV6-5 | TGTGCCAGCAGTTACTCTGCAGGGGCGGTGGACGGGGAGCTGTTTTTT | CASSYSAGAVDGELFF
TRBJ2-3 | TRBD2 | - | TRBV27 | TGTGCCAGCAGGAGGACTAGCGGGAATAGGTGGGATACGCAGTATTTT | CASRRTSGNRWDTQYF
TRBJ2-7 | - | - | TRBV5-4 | TGTGCCAGCAGCTCTGACAAGGCCTACGAGCAGTACTTC | CASSSDKAYEQYF
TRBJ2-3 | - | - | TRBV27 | TGTGCCAGCAGTCTTACGAGCGGTACGCAGTATTTT | CASSLTSGTQYF
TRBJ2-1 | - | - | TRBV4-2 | TGTGCCAGCAGCCAAGATCTTGACAGCTCCTACAATGAGCAGTTCTTC | CASSQDLDSSYNEQFF
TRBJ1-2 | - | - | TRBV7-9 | TGTGCCAGCAGCTCTCCTGAGGGCTACACCTTC | CASSSPEGYTF
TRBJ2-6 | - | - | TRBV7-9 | TGTGCCAGCACCCTGTTCGGGGTTGGGGCCAACGTCCTGACTTTC | CASTLFGVGANVLTF
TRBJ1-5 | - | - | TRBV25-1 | TGTGCCAGCGGAAAGAACCGGGACGAGCCTCAGCCCCAGCATTTT | CASGKNRDEPQPQHF
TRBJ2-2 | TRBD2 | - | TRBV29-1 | TGCAGCGTTGAAACGGCTAGGGAGGGAACCGGGGAGCTGTTTTTT | CSVETAREGTGELFF
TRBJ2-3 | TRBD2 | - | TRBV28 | TGTGCCAGCACCTTGGGGGCGGGAGGGGGCACAGATACGCAGTATTTT | CASTLGAGGGTDTQYF
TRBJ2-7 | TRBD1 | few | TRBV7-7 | TGTGCCAGCAGCCCCCGTCTAGGGACAGCATCCTACGAGCAGTACTTC | CASSPRLGTASYEQYF
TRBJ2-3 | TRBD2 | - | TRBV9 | TGTGCCAGCAGCGGGCGACTAGCGACAAACACAGATACGCAGTATTTT | CASSGRLATNTDTQYF
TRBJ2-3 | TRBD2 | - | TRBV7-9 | TGTGCCAGCAGCCCACGGACTAGCGGATACACAGATACGCAGTATTTT | CASSPRTSGYTDTQYF
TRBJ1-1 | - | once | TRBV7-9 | TGTGCCAGCAGGGGGGATCTGGGGACTGAAGCTTTCTTT | CASRGDLGTEAFF
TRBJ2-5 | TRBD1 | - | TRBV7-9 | TGTGCCAGCAGACCCGGGACAGAAGAGACCCAGTACTTC | CASRPGTEETQYF
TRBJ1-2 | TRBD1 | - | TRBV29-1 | TGCAGCGTTGAAGATCCAGAAGCTTACAGGGGGAACTATGGCTACACCTTC | CSVEDPEAYRGNYGYTF
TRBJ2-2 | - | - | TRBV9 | TGTGCCAGCAGCGCCGGGACCAGCGGGGAGCTGTTTTTT | CASSAGTSGELFF
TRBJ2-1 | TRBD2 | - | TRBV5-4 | TGTGCCAGCAGCTCCCCCCCCGGACTAGCCCCATACAATGAGCAGTTCTTC | CASSSPPGLAPYNEQFF
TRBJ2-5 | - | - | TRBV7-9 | TGTGCCAGCAGCCCCAAGGAAGGACAGATAGAGACCCAGTACTTC | CASSPKEGQIETQYF
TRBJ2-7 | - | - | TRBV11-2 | TGTGCCAGCAGCTTAGGAGGTTTTACCGAGCAGTACTTC | CASSLGGFTEQYF
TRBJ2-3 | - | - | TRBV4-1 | TGCGCCAGCAGCCAAGTAGGGGATACAGATACGCAGTATTTT | CASSQVGDTDTQYF
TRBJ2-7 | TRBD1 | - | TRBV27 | TGTGCCAGCAGTCAATACAGGGGCTCCTACGAGCAGTACTTC | CASSQYRGSYEQYF
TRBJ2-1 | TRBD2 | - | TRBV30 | TGTGCCTGGAGGGGTAGCGGGACGTACTACAATGAGCAGTTCTTC | CAWRGSGTYYNEQFF
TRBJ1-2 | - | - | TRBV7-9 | TGTGCCAGCAGCGCCAACACCGGGGGACATGACGGCTACACCTTC | CASSANTGGHDGYTF
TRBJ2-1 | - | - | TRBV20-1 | TGCAGTGCTACCCTGAGGCGGGAGCAGTTCTTC | CSATLRREQFF
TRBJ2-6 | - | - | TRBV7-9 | TGTGCCAGCAGCTCCGCAGCTATAGCTGGGGCCAACGTCCTGACTTTC | CASSSAAIAGANVLTF
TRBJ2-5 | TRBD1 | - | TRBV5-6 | TGTGCCAGCAGCTTGGGGGGGACAGGAAGAGAGACCCAGTACTTC | CASSLGGTGRETQYF
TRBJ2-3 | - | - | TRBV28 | TGTGCCAGCAGTTTAATCGCGCGTACCACAGATACGCAGTATTTT | CASSLIARTTDTQYF
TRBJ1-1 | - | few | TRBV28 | TGTGCCAGCAGTTTATCCCTGAACACTGAAGCTTTCTTT | CASSLSLNTEAFF
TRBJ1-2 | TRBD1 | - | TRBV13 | TGTGCCAGCAGCGGCAGACAGGGAAACTATGGCTACACCTTC | CASSGRQGNYGYTF
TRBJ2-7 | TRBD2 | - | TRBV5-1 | TGCGCCAGCAGCTCAGACCCTAGCGGAAGCTCCTACGAGCAGTACTTC | CASSSDPSGSSYEQYF
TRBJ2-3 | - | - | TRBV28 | TGTGCCAGCAGTTTGGGGGCCAGCAGCACAGATACGCAGTATTTT | CASSLGASSTDTQYF
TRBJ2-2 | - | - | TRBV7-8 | TGTGCCAGCAGCTTAGTTCGAGAGGCGAACACCGGGGAGCTGTTTTTT | CASSLVREANTGELFF
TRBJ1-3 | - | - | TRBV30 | TGTGCCTGGAGTGGTTGGGGGGGAGCTGGAAACACCATATATTTT | CAWSGWGGAGNTIYF
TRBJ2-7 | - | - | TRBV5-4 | TGTGCCAGCAGCTTTGGACGCGTGTCAAACGAGCAGTACTTC | CASSFGRVSNEQYF